Each of the 32 T cell receptor beta chains below was sequenced from the same sample in a study of shared T cell receptors in the human thymus. Repertoires were generated with immunoSEQ multiplex PCR, while TCRdb's copy carries only in-frame clones and drops some. Of some 760,000 clones listed, 80% to 90% are singletons. The same data also went into a second study, on human thymus T cells.

Sequencing was carried out using thymocytes. The receptors shown here come from a girl under two years old with a congenital heart defect.

The chain carries TRBV15 and TRBJ1-5; 7 bases are shared with TRBD1. The CDR3 covers 15 residues. Germline-derived CDR1 and CDR2 are LNHNV and YYDKDF (reference sequence). Trimming took 2 bases from V and 3 from J; bases not matched to a gene: 4. CDR3 nucleotides: TGTGCCACCAGCAGAAAAGGACAGGTCAATCAGCCCCAGCATTTT. Protein sequence: CATSRKGQVNQPQHF.

V and J are TRBV10-3 and TRBJ2-5; 8 bases line up with TRBD1. V lost 1 base, J lost 5 bases, and 0 bases stayed unmatched. CDR1 and CDR2 (germline): ENHRY, SYGVKD. CDR3 length: 13 residues. The CDR3 reads CAISEWDRETQYF. DNA for the CDR3: TGTGCCATCAGTGAGTGGGACAGGGAGACCCAGTACTTC.

The chain has TRBV5-6 and TRBJ1-2; D is unresolved. This CDR3 region has 12 residues. Germline-derived CDR1 and CDR2 are SGHDT and YYEEEE. V lost 2 bases and J 5 bases, leaving 7 bases between the germline ends. CDR3 nucleotides: TGTGCCAGCAGCTTTCGGCGGTATGGCTACACCTTC. This sequence encodes CASSFRRYGYTF.

This clone is a singleton in its sample. This chain joins TRBV11-1 and TRBJ1-2, with 8 bases matching TRBD1. Trimming removed 4 bases from V and 8 bases from J; junction bases left unmatched: 12. Germline V gene data show CDR1 as SGHAT and CDR2 as FQDESV (reference sequence). CDR3 length equals 15 residues. The CDR3 nucleotides read TGTGCCAGCAGCTCACCAGGGGGCGCCTTGAAGGGCTACACCTTC. Amino acids: CASSSPGGALKGYTF.

CDR3 sequence (DNA): TGTGCCAGCAGTTCCCATGGTCGAGGGGGCCGCTACGAGCAGTACTTC. Its protein is CASSSHGRGGRYEQYF. This chain joins TRBV6-5 and TRBJ2-7; the match to TRBD1 covers 7 bases. V lost 4 bases and J lost 3; bases outside the gene matches: 12. Germline CDR1 and CDR2: MNHEY and SVGAGI. CDR3 length equals 16 residues.

The chain has TRBV19 and TRBJ1-2; D gene uncertain. The germline V gene has CDR1 LNHDA and CDR2 SQIVND (reference sequence). This CDR3 has 12 amino acids. Trimming removed 3 bases at V and 8 bases at J, with 10 bases between. CDR3 in amino acids: CASSIFQAGYTF. CDR3 nucleotide sequence: TGTGCCAGTAGTATTTTTCAGGCGGGCTACACCTTC.

This sequence joins TRBV7-6 and TRBJ1-1; D unresolved. V lost 1 base, J lost 1 base, and 7 bases lay in between. The CDR3 is made up of 14 amino acids. Germline CDR1 reads SGHVS; CDR2 reads FNYEAQ. The CDR3 loop reads CASSLGTRNTEAFF. CDR3 in DNA: TGTGCCAGCAGCTTAGGAACAAGGAACACTGAAGCTTTCTTT.

The V and J genes are TRBV27 and TRBJ2-5; D possibly corresponds to TRBD1 (5 bases). The germline V gene has CDR1 MNHEY and CDR2 SMNVEV (reference sequence). The CDR3 runs to 16 residues. V dropped 0 bases and J dropped 7 bases, with 18 bases sitting between them. For the CDR3, the DNA is TGTGCCAGCAGTTTATCCGCGGACGTGGGGCTGGGGACCCAGTACTTC. Amino acids: CASSLSADVGLGTQYF.

This clone has just a few counts. The chain uses TRBV27 and TRBJ2-2; maybe TRBD1 (5 bases). Trimming stripped 0 bases from V and 2 bases from J, with 13 bases between. Germline V gives CDR1 MNHEY, CDR2 SMNVEV (reference sequence). The CDR3 length is 17 residues. The CDR3 bases are TGTGCCAGCAGTTTATCCCTGGCAGGGCGAAACACCGGGGAGCTGTTTTTT. Residues: CASSLSLAGRNTGELFF.

The chain couples TRBV11-2 to TRBJ2-7; maybe TRBD2 (6 bases). The CDR3 runs 16 residues. V lost 5 bases and J lost 2, with 19 bases in between. The germline V gene has CDR1 SGHAT and CDR2 FQNNGV. The CDR3 DNA sequence: TGTGCCAGCAGCCCCGCGCCGTGGGGGGAGACCTACGAGCAGTACTTC. Residues: CASSPAPWGETYEQYF.

The chain employs TRBV15 and TRBJ2-1, with D uncertain. Germline V lookup: CDR1 LNHNV, CDR2 YYDKDF (reference sequence). This CDR3 region has 17 residues. V lost 3 bases and J 2 bases, leaving 17 bases between the germline ends. CDR3 sequence: CATSSDNKRGTYNEQFF. The CDR3 bases are TGTGCCACCAGCAGTGATAACAAACGAGGCACCTACAATGAGCAGTTCTTC.

Written as DNA, the CDR3 is TGTGCCAGCAGTTATCCGGCAGGGAGGGACTACAATGAGCAGTTCTTC. Residues: CASSYPAGRDYNEQFF. The genes are TRBV6-6 and TRBJ2-1; 7 bases line up with TRBD2. With 3 bases clipped from V and 3 bases from J, the junction kept 8 bases outside the gene matches. CDR1 MNHNY and CDR2 SVGAGI come from the germline V gene (reference sequence). The CDR3 has 16 residues.

The gene calls are TRBV19 and TRBJ1-1, with D possibly matching TRBD1 (6 bases). In germline, CDR1 is LNHDA, CDR2 SQIVND (reference sequence). V was cut by 9 bases and J by 0 bases, with 26 bases left in between. There are 18 residues in the CDR3. This CDR3 is CARVKQGRGLCVNTEAFF. For the CDR3, the DNA is TGTGCCAGAGTAAAACAGGGTAGGGGCTTGTGCGTGAACACTGAAGCTTTCTTT.

The rearrangement uses TRBV27 and TRBJ2-1; perhaps TRBD2 as D (7 bases). V dropped 0 bases and J dropped 3 bases, with 21 bases sitting between them. This CDR3 region has 19 residues. Germline V gives CDR1 MNHEY, CDR2 SMNVEV (reference sequence). The CDR3 bases are TGTGCCAGCAGTTTATCGTCGGGGGGCGCGTGGGCGGGCTACAATGAGCAGTTCTTC. As protein: CASSLSSGGAWAGYNEQFF.

The chain employs TRBV5-6 and TRBJ2-3, with 8 bases aligning to TRBD1. The CDR3 covers 16 residues. Germline V lookup: CDR1 SGHDT, CDR2 YYEEEE. Trimming removed 0 bases from V and 3 bases from J; junction bases left unmatched: 6. The CDR3: CASSLGQGIGTDTQYF. Written as DNA, the CDR3 is TGTGCCAGCAGCTTGGGACAGGGGATAGGGACAGATACGCAGTATTTT.

The V gene is TRBV9, the J gene TRBJ2-7, with 8 bases that match TRBD1. J was trimmed by 2 bases and V by 3 bases; bases with no gene match: 4. In germline, CDR1 is SGDLS, CDR2 YYNGEE. The CDR3 has 14 residues. The CDR3 loop reads CASSARDRTYEQYF. The CDR3 bases are TGTGCCAGCAGCGCCCGGGACAGGACCTACGAGCAGTACTTC.

V usage is TRBV4-1 and J usage is TRBJ1-2; D is ambiguous. The CDR3 consists of 12 residues. The germline V gene encodes CDR1 MGHRA and CDR2 YSYEKL. Between the trimmed V and J ends, which lost 3 bases and 8 bases, there was a span of 10 bases. The CDR3 DNA sequence: TGCGCCAGCAGCCATCTGGGAGAAGGCTACACCTTC. Translation: CASSHLGEGYTF.

The V call is TRBV19, the J call TRBJ1-1; D remains unclear. The germline V gene has CDR1 LNHDA and CDR2 SQIVND (reference sequence). The CDR3 length is 19 residues. V lost 1 base to trimming and J lost 0 bases, with 21 bases between them. This chain's CDR3 is CASSIGAGFPRNLNTEAFF. As DNA, the CDR3 is TGTGCCAGTAGTATAGGCGCAGGTTTTCCAAGGAACCTGAACACTGAAGCTTTCTTT.

The V and J genes are TRBV4-2 and TRBJ1-2; D unclear. The V gene's germline CDR1 is LGHNA and CDR2 YNFKEQ. The CDR3 length is 16 residues. The V end lost 0 bases, the J end lost 6 bases, and 17 bases lay between the germline ends. CDR3: CASSQDDTPIENGYTF. The DNA for the CDR3 is TGTGCCAGCAGCCAAGATGACACCCCGATCGAGAATGGCTACACCTTC.

CDR3 sequence: CASSYGGEGLQPQHF. CDR3 nucleotide sequence: TGTGCCAGCAGTTACGGGGGGGAGGGACTTCAGCCCCAGCATTTT. The V and J genes are TRBV25-1 and TRBJ1-5, with a possible D match to TRBD1 (5 bases). CDR3 length equals 15 residues. The germline V and J ends were trimmed by 5 bases and 6 bases, with 17 bases remaining between them. CDR1 is MGHDK, CDR2 SYGVNS, per germline.

The V call is TRBV6-5, the J call TRBJ1-1; D remains unclear. In germline, CDR1 is MNHEY, CDR2 SVGAGI. The CDR3 contains 13 residues. V lost 5 bases and J lost 2, with 9 bases in between. CDR3 sequence: CASSEPGNTEAFF. In DNA, the CDR3 is TGTGCCAGCAGTGAACCGGGAAACACTGAAGCTTTCTTT.

CDR3 sequence: CASSPRTSGGSSYEQYF. DNA for the CDR3: TGTGCCAGCAGCCCGAGGACTAGCGGGGGCTCATCCTACGAGCAGTACTTC. V usage is TRBV7-9 and J usage is TRBJ2-7; 13 bases match TRBD2. V lost 5 bases and J lost 1; bases outside the gene matches: 8. Germline lookup yields CDR1 SEHNR and CDR2 FQNEAQ (reference sequence). This CDR3 has 17 amino acids.

The V and J genes are TRBV6-6 and TRBJ2-7, with TRBD1 matching 7 bases. Per the germline V gene, CDR1 is MNHNY and CDR2 is SVGAGI (reference sequence). The CDR3 has 14 residues. Losses at the gene ends were 6 bases for V and 4 bases for J; bases not matched to a gene: 9. The CDR3 nucleotides are TGTGCCAGCAGAACGGGACAGTATCCTTACGAGCAGTACTTC. This sequence encodes CASRTGQYPYEQYF.

The V call is TRBV5-8, the J call TRBJ2-5; 9 bases line up with TRBD1. This CDR3 has 14 residues. CDR1 is SGHTS and CDR2 is YDEGEE in the germline V gene. The trim removed 4 bases at V and 5 bases at J, leaving 6 bases unmatched. The CDR3 reads CASSLGQGRETQYF. The DNA of the CDR3 is TGTGCCAGCAGCCTGGGACAGGGTAGGGAGACCCAGTACTTC.

This clone was recorded once. The genes are TRBV19 and TRBJ1-1; 7 positions agree with TRBD1. The CDR3 has 17 amino acids. Germline V gene lookup returns CDR1 LNHDA and CDR2 SQIVND (reference sequence). The ends lost 3 bases at V and 4 bases at J; junction bases unmatched: 14. Here the CDR3 reads CASSMGQREDESTEAFF. CDR3 bases: TGTGCCAGTAGTATGGGACAGAGGGAGGACGAGTCCACTGAAGCTTTCTTT.

This clone has only one observation. The rearrangement uses TRBV14 and TRBJ1-2; D ambiguous. There are 14 residues in the CDR3. Germline CDR1 reads SGHDN; CDR2 reads FVKESK. V was shortened by 1 base and J by 1 base, with 7 bases between the two germline ends. CDR3 sequence (DNA): TGTGCCAGCAGCCAAGGGACTATTAACTATGGCTACACCTTC. This encodes CASSQGTINYGYTF. The complete variable domain, with remaining parts taken from reference TRBV14 and TRBJ1-2, reads EAGVTQFPSHSVIEKGQTVTLRCDPISGHDNLYWYRRVMGKEIKFLLHFVKESKQDESGMPNNRFLAERTGGTYSTLKVQPAELEDSGVYFCASSQGTINYGYTFGSGTRLTVV.

This clone was recorded a few times. The chain recombines TRBV6-6 with TRBJ2-7; possible D gene TRBD2, 6 bases. The V gene's germline CDR1 is MNHNY and CDR2 SVGAGI (reference sequence). The CDR3 runs 15 residues. Trimming left V 0 bases short and J 4 bases short, with 13 bases between. This chain's CDR3 is CASSYSKATSYEQYF. The CDR3 DNA reads as TGTGCCAGCAGTTACTCGAAGGCGACTAGTTACGAGCAGTACTTC.

This rearrangement joins TRBV5-1 to TRBJ2-2; D is possibly TRBD2 (5 bases). With 5 bases removed from V and 3 bases from J, the gap between germline ends came to 11 bases. The CDR3 sequence is 14 residues long. Germline loops: CDR1 SGHRS, CDR2 YFSETQ. The CDR3 nucleotides are TGCGCCAGCAGACTAGACGGGGACACCGGGGAGCTGTTTTTT. Protein: CASRLDGDTGELFF.

As concerns this clone: Other nucleotide sequences from this sample produce the same CDR3. V usage is TRBV11-2 and J usage is TRBJ1-1; D is perhaps TRBD1 (5 bases). CDR3 length: 13 amino acids. The V end was cut by 0 bases, the J end by 7 bases, with 9 bases between. CDR1 and CDR2 from the germline V gene are SGHAT and FQNNGV. The CDR3 protein is CASSLDRQLEAFF. For the CDR3, the DNA is TGTGCCAGCAGCTTAGACCGACAGCTTGAAGCTTTCTTT.

The V gene is TRBV14, the J gene TRBJ2-5; 8 nucleotides align to TRBD1. Trimming at V came to 1 base and at J to 0 bases, leaving 7 bases not matched to a gene. The CDR3 is made up of 17 amino acids. CDR1 is SGHDN and CDR2 is FVKESK in the germline V gene. For the CDR3, the DNA is TGTGCCAGCAGCCAAGGAGCAACAGGGGGGCACCAAGAGACCCAGTACTTC. Translating it yields CASSQGATGGHQETQYF.

V gene TRBV28 combines with J gene TRBJ1-2, with D maybe TRBD1 (5 bases). The CDR3 sequence is 15 residues long. V lost 5 bases and J lost 5, with 18 bases in between. Germline V gene lookup returns CDR1 MDHEN and CDR2 SYDVKM. The CDR3 DNA reads as TGTGCCAGCAGTAGGATGACCCAGGGTCCATATGGCTACACCTTC. Residues: CASSRMTQGPYGYTF.

The chain uses TRBV5-1 and TRBJ1-5; TRBD1 aligns across 8 bases. Germline values: CDR1 SGHRS, CDR2 YFSETQ. Unmatched junction bases numbered 9, after V lost 0 bases and J lost 4 bases. CDR3 length equals 17 residues. The CDR3 loop reads CASSLESRTGPNQPQHF. Here the CDR3 DNA reads TGCGCCAGCAGCTTGGAAAGTCGGACAGGGCCTAATCAGCCCCAGCATTTT.